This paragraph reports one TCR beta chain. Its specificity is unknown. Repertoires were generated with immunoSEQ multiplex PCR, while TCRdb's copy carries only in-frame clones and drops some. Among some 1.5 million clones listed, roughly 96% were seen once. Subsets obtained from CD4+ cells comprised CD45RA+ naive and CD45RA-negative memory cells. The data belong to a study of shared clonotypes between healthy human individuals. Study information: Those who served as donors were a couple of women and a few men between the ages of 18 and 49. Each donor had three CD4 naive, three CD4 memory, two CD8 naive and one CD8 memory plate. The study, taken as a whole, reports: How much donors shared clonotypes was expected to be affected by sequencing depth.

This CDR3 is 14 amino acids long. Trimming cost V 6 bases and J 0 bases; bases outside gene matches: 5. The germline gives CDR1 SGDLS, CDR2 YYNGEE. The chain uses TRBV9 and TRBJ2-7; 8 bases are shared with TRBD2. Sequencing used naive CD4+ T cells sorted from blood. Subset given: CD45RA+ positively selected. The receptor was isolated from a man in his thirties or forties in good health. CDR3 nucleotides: TGTGCCAGCACCCTAGGACTAGCCTCCTACGAGCAGTACTTC. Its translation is CASTLGLASYEQYF.